This TCR beta chain was retrieved from a study of blood T cell repertoires in COVID-19. Generated by immunoSEQ multiplex PCR, the TCRdb table keeps only in-frame clones and is missing some. This sample has some 270,000 clones; around 85% occur once, and the top ten carry 0.85% to 0.9%. The CDR3 is 15 amino acids. The trim removed 5 bases at V and 7 bases at J, leaving 11 bases unmatched. Germline V CDR1 and CDR2: SGHAT, FQNNGV. The chain couples TRBV11-2 to TRBJ1-5; 7 bases line up with TRBD1. Source material: peripheral blood. This TCR came from a human donor with COVID-19, enrolled during active disease. The donor label of this sample is uncertain. The CDR3 DNA is TGTGCCAGCAGCACCAGGACAGGAGTTGCGCAGCCCCAGCATTTT. Translation gives CASSTRTGVAQPQHF.